The rows below give T cell receptor beta chains drawn from one sample of a study of control samples from healthy donors and cancer patients. The repertoire was sequenced with immunoSEQ multiplex PCR; TCRdb's copy has only in-frame clones and lacks some. The data show 70,000 to 90,000 clones, approximately 94% seen once. Specimen: blood. The receptors were gathered from a young woman in good health. The CDR3 runs from the conserved cysteine through the conserved F or W. The order of the fields is J gene, V gene, D gene, CDR3 length, CDR3 DNA, CDR3 protein. The D gene is left open where the match is weak.

J gene: TRBJ1-1
V gene: TRBV15
D gene: .
CDR3 length: 18
CDR3 DNA: TGTGCCACCAGCAGAGATCCCCCCTCACAGGGTATGAACACTGAAGCTTTCTTT
CDR3 protein: CATSRDPPSQGMNTEAFF

J gene: TRBJ2-2
V gene: TRBV15
D gene: TRBD2
CDR3 length: 20
CDR3 DNA: TGTGCCACCAGCAGAGCCGTAACTAGCGGGGGTGTCGCGAACACCGGGGAGCTGTTTTTT
CDR3 protein: CATSRAVTSGGVANTGELFF

J gene: TRBJ2-2
V gene: TRBV2
D gene: .
CDR3 length: 14
CDR3 DNA: TGTGCCAGCAGTGGACAGAAGTACACCGGGGAGCTGTTTTTT
CDR3 protein: CASSGQKYTGELFF

J gene: TRBJ2-2
V gene: TRBV9
D gene: TRBD1
CDR3 length: 16
CDR3 DNA: TGTGCCAGCAGCGGGAAAGGGACAGTGAACACCGGGGAGCTGTTTTTT
CDR3 protein: CASSGKGTVNTGELFF

J gene: TRBJ2-1
V gene: TRBV7-3
D gene: TRBD2
CDR3 length: 16
CDR3 DNA: TGTGCCAGCAGCCTAACGACTAGCCACCGCGACAATGAGCAGTTCTTC
CDR3 protein: CASSLTTSHRDNEQFF

J gene: TRBJ2-7
V gene: TRBV7-2
D gene: .
CDR3 length: 11
CDR3 DNA: TGTGCCAGCAGCTTTTCCTACGAGCAGTACTTC
CDR3 protein: CASSFSYEQYF

J gene: TRBJ2-2
V gene: TRBV7-6
D gene: TRBD1
CDR3 length: 16
CDR3 DNA: TGTGCCAGCAGCTTAGGAGGGACAGGGAACACCGGGGAGCTGTTTTTT
CDR3 protein: CASSLGGTGNTGELFF

J gene: TRBJ2-7
V gene: TRBV19
D gene: .
CDR3 length: 13
CDR3 DNA: TGTGCCAGTATCCAGGGGATAGATTACGAGCAGTACTTC
CDR3 protein: CASIQGIDYEQYF

J gene: TRBJ2-6
V gene: TRBV18
D gene: .
CDR3 length: 16
CDR3 DNA: TGTGCCAGCTCACCACCGCGGGACTTTGGGGCCAACGTCCTGACTTTC
CDR3 protein: CASSPPRDFGANVLTF

J gene: TRBJ2-5
V gene: TRBV7-2
D gene: .
CDR3 length: 11
CDR3 DNA: TGTGCCAGCAGCTACCAAGAGACCCAGTACTTC
CDR3 protein: CASSYQETQYF

J gene: TRBJ1-2
V gene: TRBV20-1
D gene: TRBD1
CDR3 length: 13
CDR3 DNA: TGCAGTGCTAGTATCCGAACAGGGGACGGCTACACCTTC
CDR3 protein: CSASIRTGDGYTF

J gene: TRBJ1-2
V gene: TRBV7-8
D gene: TRBD1
CDR3 length: 16
CDR3 DNA: TGTGCCTCCTTTAGCCAGGGGGCAGGGGGCCGCTATGGCTACACCTTC
CDR3 protein: CASFSQGAGGRYGYTF

J gene: TRBJ1-1
V gene: TRBV6-2/TRBV6-3
D gene: .
CDR3 length: 15
CDR3 DNA: TGTGCCAGCAGTTACTCCCTATCCCCGCACACTGAAGCTTTCTTT
CDR3 protein: CASSYSLSPHTEAFF

J gene: TRBJ1-1
V gene: TRBV2
D gene: .
CDR3 length: 11
CDR3 DNA: TGTGCCAGCAGTGATTCAACTGAAGCTTTCTTT
CDR3 protein: CASSDSTEAFF

J gene: TRBJ1-1
V gene: TRBV28
D gene: TRBD1
CDR3 length: 15
CDR3 DNA: TGTGCCAGCGTCCCGGGACAGGGGTGGGGTACTGAAGCTTTCTTT
CDR3 protein: CASVPGQGWGTEAFF

J gene: TRBJ2-2
V gene: TRBV9
D gene: .
CDR3 length: 13
CDR3 DNA: TGTGCCAGCAGCGTAGCCCCCGCCGGGGAGCTGTTTTTT
CDR3 protein: CASSVAPAGELFF